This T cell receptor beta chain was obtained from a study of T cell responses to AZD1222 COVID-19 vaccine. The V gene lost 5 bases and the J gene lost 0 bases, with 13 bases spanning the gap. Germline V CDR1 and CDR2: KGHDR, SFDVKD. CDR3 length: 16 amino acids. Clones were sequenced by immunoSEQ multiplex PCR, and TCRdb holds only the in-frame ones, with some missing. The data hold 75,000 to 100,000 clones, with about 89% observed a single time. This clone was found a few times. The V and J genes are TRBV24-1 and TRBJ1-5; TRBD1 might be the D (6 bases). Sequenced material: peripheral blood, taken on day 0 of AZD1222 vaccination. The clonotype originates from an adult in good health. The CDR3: CATSAGTRYSNQPQHF. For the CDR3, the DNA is TGTGCCACCAGTGCCGGGACACGTTATAGCAATCAGCCCCAGCATTTT.